These T cell receptor beta chains were read from a single sample in a study of PD-L1 blockade in urothelial cancer. Sequencing was performed with immunoSEQ multiplex PCR; in TCRdb, only in-frame clones are kept and a portion is missing. The sample has 120,000 or so clones, roughly 86% seen once; the top ten hold roughly 2.3%. This specimen was PBMCs, taken around atezolizumab (anti-PD-L1) treatment. These receptors all stem from a man aged 50 to 59 with urothelial cancer. Each CDR3 is given with its conserved first and last residue.

TRBV15	TRBJ2-7	CATSPGGRTSYEQYF
TRBV4-1	TRBJ2-3	CASSQLVLSQDTQYF
TRBV5-8	TRBJ1-2	CASSQRDRGSYGYTF
TRBV28	TRBJ1-4	CASRTLTGAQATNEKLFF
TRBV4-2	TRBJ2-1	CASSQISGRARNEQFF
TRBV28	TRBJ2-7	CASSAPGQGLYEQYF
TRBV6-5	TRBJ1-1	CASSRRDEAFF
TRBV2	TRBJ1-4	CASSDHRVNEKLFF
TRBV18	TRBJ2-1	CASSPPSSNEQFF
TRBV18	TRBJ2-3	CASFGLAGDTQYF
TRBV6-4	TRBJ2-7	CASSDSTHLAGYEQYF
TRBV29-1	TRBJ2-2	CRLRDRGPAGELFF
TRBV2	TRBJ1-5	CASGRSGLAQPQHF
TRBV18	TRBJ1-2	CASSPTRDRVYGYTF
TRBV30	TRBJ2-5	CAWSQGLAGTWETQYF
TRBV4-1	TRBJ2-7	CASSQGTGGIPYEQYF
TRBV27	TRBJ2-7	CASSSYRYYEQYF
TRBV18	TRBJ2-3	CASSQDRATQYF
TRBV28	TRBJ2-2	CASRAGGNTGELFF
TRBV5-4	TRBJ1-1	CASRVTWDRVNTEAFF
TRBV18	TRBJ2-5	CASSPQKGGQWETQYF
TRBV5-1	TRBJ1-2	CASSLDQGGVLGTF
TRBV6-1	TRBJ1-2	CASRLGRQGYGYTF
TRBV28	TRBJ1-2	CASLLRGTDLYGYTF
TRBV6-5	TRBJ2-3	CASSYEGQGGPDTQYF
TRBV13	TRBJ2-7	CASSATPGHSYEQYF
TRBV11-2	TRBJ1-1	CASSSWTEEAFF
TRBV5-1	TRBJ2-5	CASSLGPGQGLETQYF
TRBV7-3	TRBJ2-2	CASSLTIAGGTGELFF
TRBV5-1	TRBJ1-2	CASSLVGQGALGYTF
TRBV19	TRBJ2-5	CASSDETEETQYF
TRBV7-9	TRBJ2-3	CASSFGGTDTQYF
TRBV7-9	TRBJ2-7	CASSLGGQLYEQYF
TRBV20-1	TRBJ2-1	CSADRTSQQFF
TRBV2	TRBJ1-5	CASSEYNRGQPQHF
TRBV28	TRBJ1-5	CAIRAPQGNQPQHF
TRBV10-1	TRBJ2-7	CASSQDIISEQYF
TRBV18	TRBJ2-3	CASSRGTSGTGSDTQYF
TRBV29-1	TRBJ2-1	CSVEDLRDEQFF
TRBV30	TRBJ2-1	CAWSDGLAGGYEQFF
TRBV30	TRBJ1-1	CAWTRTGLTEAFF
TRBV7-2	TRBJ2-3	CASSLVVTSTDTQYF